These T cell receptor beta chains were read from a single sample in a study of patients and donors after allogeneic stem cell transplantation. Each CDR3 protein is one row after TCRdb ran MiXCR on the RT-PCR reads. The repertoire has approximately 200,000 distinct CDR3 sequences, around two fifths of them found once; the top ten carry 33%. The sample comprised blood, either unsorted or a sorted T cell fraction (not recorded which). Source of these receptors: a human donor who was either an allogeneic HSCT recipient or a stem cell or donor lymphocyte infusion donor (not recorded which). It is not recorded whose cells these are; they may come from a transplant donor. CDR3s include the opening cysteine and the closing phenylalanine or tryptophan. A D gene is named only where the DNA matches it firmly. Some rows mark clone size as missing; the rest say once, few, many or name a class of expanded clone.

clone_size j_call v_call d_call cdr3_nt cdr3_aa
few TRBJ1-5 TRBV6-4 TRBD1 TGTGCCAGCAGAAGACAGGGCCCGCCCCAGCATTTT CASRRQGPPQHF
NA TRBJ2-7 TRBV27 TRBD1 TGTGCCAGCAGTTTTGCAGGGGGTACCTACGAGCAGTACTTC CASSFAGGTYEQYF
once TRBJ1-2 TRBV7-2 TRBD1 TGTGCCAGCAGCTTACAACAGGGGGCCCACTATGGCTACACCTTC CASSLQQGAHYGYTF
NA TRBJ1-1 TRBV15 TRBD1 TGTGCCACCAGCTTAGACAGGGGGGACACTGAAGCTTTCTTT CATSLDRGDTEAFF
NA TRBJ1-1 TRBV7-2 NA TGCGACAGCAGCTTAGCGAGGCAAACAGTACTAATGAACACTGAAGCTTTCTTT CDSSLARQTVLMNTEAFF
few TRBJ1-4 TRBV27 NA TGTGCCAGCAGTTCTCCGGGGTTGAATGAAAAACTGTTTTTT CASSSPGLNEKLFF
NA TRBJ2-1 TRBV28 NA TGTGCCAGCAGCCTATTGTACAATGAGCAGTTCTTC CASSLLYNEQFF
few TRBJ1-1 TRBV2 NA TGTGCCAGCAGTGTAGAGAACACTGAAGCTTTCTTT CASSVENTEAFF
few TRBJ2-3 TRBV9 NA TGTGCCAGCAGCGTAAAGATAGGCGGGTCATATACGCAGTATTTT CASSVKIGGSYTQYF
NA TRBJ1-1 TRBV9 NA TGTGCCAGCAGCGCTCACCTTGGGGGTGAAGCTTTCTTT CASSAHLGGEAFF
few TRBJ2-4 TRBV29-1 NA TGCAGCGTTGTCTCCTTAAACATTCAGTACTTC CSVVSLNIQYF
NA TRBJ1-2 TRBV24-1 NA TGTGCCACCAGTGAGGGGGCACGGGACTATGGCTACACCTTC CATSEGARDYGYTF
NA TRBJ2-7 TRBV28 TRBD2 TGTGCCAGCAGTTTCCCGACTAGCGGGACTTTCTACGAGCAGTACTTC CASSFPTSGTFYEQYF
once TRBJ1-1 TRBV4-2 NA TGTGCCAGCAGCCAAGGGTACAGAGAGAACACTGAAGCTTTCTTT CASSQGYRENTEAFF
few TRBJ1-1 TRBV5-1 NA TGCGCCAGCAGCTTTAGAGGAGTTATAAACACTGAAGCTTTCTTT CASSFRGVINTEAFF
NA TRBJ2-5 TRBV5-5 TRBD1 TGTGCCAGCAGCTTAAACAGGGGCCCAGGAGAGACCCAGTACTTC CASSLNRGPGETQYF
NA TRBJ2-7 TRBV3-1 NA TGTGCCAGCAGCCAAGACAGCTTCTCCTACGAGCAGTACTTC CASSQDSFSYEQYF
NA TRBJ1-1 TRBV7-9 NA TGTGCCAGCAGCTTAGCCGGTCTGATTTCCCGTGAAGCTTTCTTT CASSLAGLISREAFF
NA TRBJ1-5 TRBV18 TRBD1 TGTGCCAGCTCACCAGACAGGGCTCAGCCCCAGCATTTT CASSPDRAQPQHF
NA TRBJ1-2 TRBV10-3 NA TGTGCCATCAGGGGGACGGGAGCTGTTAGGGGCTACACCTTC CAIRGTGAVRGYTF
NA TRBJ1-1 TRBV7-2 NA TGTGCCAGCAGCGAGGGACCCGGAGGCCCTGAAGCTTTCTTT CASSEGPGGPEAFF
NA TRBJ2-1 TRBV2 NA TGTGCCGGCAGCTACAATGAGCAGTTCTTC CAGSYNEQFF
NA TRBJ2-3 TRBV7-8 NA TGTGCCAGCAGTTCCCTAGGTCCCCAGGGGGATACGCAGTATTTT CASSSLGPQGDTQYF
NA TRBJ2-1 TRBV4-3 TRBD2 TGCGCCAGCAGCCAAAAGTTAGCGGGAGCCACTGGGAATGAGCAGTTCTTC CASSQKLAGATGNEQFF
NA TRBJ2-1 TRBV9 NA TGTGCCAGCAGCGTAGAATCCCACAATGAGCAGTTCTTC CASSVESHNEQFF
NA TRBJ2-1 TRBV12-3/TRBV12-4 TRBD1 TGTGCCAGCAGTTTTACGGCTGCAGGGGGTAATGGGCAGTTCTTC CASSFTAAGGNGQFF
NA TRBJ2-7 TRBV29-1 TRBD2 TGCAGCGGACGCGGGAGATCCGCCTACGAGCAGTACTTC CSGRGRSAYEQYF
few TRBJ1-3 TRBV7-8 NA TGTGCCAGCAGCTTGGAAAGCTCTGGAAACACCATATATTTT CASSLESSGNTIYF
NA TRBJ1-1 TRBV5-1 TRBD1 TGCGCCAGCAGCGAGGGACAGGGTGGGACCACTGAAGCTTTCTTT CASSEGQGGTTEAFF
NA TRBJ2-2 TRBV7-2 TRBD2 TGTGCCAGCAGCTTCGGGCTAGCGGGAGACACCGGGGAGCTGTTTTTT CASSFGLAGDTGELFF